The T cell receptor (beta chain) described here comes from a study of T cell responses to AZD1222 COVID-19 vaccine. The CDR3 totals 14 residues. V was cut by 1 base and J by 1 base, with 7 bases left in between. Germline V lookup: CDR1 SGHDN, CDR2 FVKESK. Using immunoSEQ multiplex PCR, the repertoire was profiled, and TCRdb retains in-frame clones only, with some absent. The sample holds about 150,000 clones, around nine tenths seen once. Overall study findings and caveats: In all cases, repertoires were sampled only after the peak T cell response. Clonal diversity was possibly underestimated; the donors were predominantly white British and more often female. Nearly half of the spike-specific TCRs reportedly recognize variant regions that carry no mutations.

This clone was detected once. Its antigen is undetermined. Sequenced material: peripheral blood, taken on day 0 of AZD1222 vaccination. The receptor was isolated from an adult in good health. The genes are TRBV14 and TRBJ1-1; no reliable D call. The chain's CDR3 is CASSQVLGNTEAFF. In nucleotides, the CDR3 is TGTGCCAGCAGCCAAGTGCTAGGGAACACTGAAGCTTTCTTT.